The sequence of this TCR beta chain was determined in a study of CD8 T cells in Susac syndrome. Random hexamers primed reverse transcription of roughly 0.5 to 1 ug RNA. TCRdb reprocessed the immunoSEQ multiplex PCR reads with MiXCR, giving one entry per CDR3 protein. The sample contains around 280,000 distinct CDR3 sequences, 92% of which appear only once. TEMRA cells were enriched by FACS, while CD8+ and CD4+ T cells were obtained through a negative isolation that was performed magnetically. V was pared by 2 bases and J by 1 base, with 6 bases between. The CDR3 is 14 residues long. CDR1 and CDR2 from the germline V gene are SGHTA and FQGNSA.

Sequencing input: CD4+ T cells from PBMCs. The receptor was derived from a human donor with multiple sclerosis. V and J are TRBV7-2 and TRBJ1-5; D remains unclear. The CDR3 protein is CASSLIRSNQPQHF. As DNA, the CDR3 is TGTGCCAGCAGCTTAATACGGAGCAATCAGCCCCAGCATTTT.